The text below deals with one T cell receptor (beta chain). CDR1 and CDR2 from the germline V gene are SNHLY and FYNNEI. The CDR3 extends over 15 amino acids. Losses at the gene ends were 6 bases for V and 1 base for J; bases not matched to a gene: 1. This sample is drawn from a study of blood T cell repertoires in COVID-19. Original data processing: Amplifying reference gene primers gave estimates of nucleated cell counts. Only in-frame clones appear in the TCRdb table, and some are missing; sequencing was by immunoSEQ multiplex PCR. Clone size and the V and J calls come from that table; the DNA yielded D and trimming. Counted here are 170,000 or so clones, around nine tenths occurring once; the ten biggest clones make up approximately 2.5%.

This TCR was sampled from a man in his forties or fifties with active or convalescent COVID-19. The rearrangement links TRBV2 to TRBJ2-1; 12 bases align to TRBD2. Source material: peripheral blood. The CDR3 sequence is CASRTSGGSYNEQFF. As DNA, the CDR3 is TGTGCCAGCAGGACTAGCGGGGGTTCCTACAATGAGCAGTTCTTC.